This TCR beta chain originates from a study of cytomegalovirus exposure and HLA in healthy donors. Study at large: Early released data comprised around 85 million unique TCRs from HLA-typed donors. For the roughly 370 genotyped donors, 65% to 90% fell within the Caucasian-associated ancestry cluster. Broader study findings: Segments of the TCR beta V type were, in most cases, productive about 87% or about 30% of the time in an earlier analysis.

With respect to this clone: Its antigen is unknown.

The CDR3 sequence is 17 residues long. J was trimmed by 3 bases and V by 4 bases; bases with no gene match: 11. Germline V CDR1 and CDR2: SGHRS, YFSETQ. PCR used 60 Vbeta primers and 13 Jbeta primers. Sequencing used immunoSEQ multiplex PCR; TCRdb keeps in-frame clones, though not all of them. The table lists 110,000 or so clones, 70% to 80% of them singletons. It was healthy bone marrow donors who served as donors. The clonotype originates from a woman aged 40 to 49 in good health and CMV-seropositive. Source material: PBMCs. The rearrangement uses TRBV5-1 and TRBJ2-2, with 8 bases fitting TRBD1. CDR3 sequence (DNA): TGCGCCAGCAGCGAGACCACCGGGACAGGTCACACCGGGGAGCTGTTTTTT. It encodes CASSETTGTGHTGELFF.